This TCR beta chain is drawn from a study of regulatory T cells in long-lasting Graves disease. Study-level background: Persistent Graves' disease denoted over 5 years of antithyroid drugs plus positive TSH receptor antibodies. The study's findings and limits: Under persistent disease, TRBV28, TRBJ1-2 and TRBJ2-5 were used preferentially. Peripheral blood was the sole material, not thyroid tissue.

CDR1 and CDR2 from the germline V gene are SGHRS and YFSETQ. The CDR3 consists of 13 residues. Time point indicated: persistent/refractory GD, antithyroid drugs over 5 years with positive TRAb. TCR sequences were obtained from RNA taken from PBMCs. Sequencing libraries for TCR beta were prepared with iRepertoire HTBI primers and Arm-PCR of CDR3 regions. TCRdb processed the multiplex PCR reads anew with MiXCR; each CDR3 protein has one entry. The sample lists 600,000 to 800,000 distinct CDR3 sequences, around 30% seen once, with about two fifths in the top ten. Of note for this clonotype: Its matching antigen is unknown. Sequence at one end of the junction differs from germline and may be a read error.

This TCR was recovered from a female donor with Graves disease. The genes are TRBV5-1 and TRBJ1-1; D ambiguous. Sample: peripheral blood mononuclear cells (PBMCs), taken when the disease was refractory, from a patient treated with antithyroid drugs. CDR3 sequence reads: CASRLTLNTEAFF. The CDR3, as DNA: TGTGCCAGCAGATTAACACTGAACACTGAAGCTTTCTTT. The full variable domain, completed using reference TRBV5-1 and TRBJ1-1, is KAGVTQTPRYLIKTRGQQVTLSCSPISGHRSVSWYQQTPGQGLQFLFEYFSETQRNKGNFPGRFSGRQFSNSRSEMNVSTLELGDSALYLCASRLTLNTEAFFGQGTRLTVV.